This T cell receptor (beta chain) was sequenced in a study of T cell repertoires in cytomegalovirus infection. For this clonotype: The target antigen is unknown.

TCRdb independently ran MiXCR on the reads; one entry per CDR3 protein. The table includes around 540,000 distinct CDR3 sequences, 25% to 35% detected once. The germline gives CDR1 WSHSY, CDR2 SAAADI. V shed 3 bases and J shed 4 bases, with 10 bases lying between them. CDR3 length: 14 amino acids. This receptor was obtained from a human donor in good health (CMV status not recorded). Some clones in this sample may be carry-over from other donors' samples. V usage is TRBV10-2 and J usage is TRBJ2-1; the D is unclear. Source: cultured PBMCs, taken from culture after CMV antigen stimulation. The CDR3 loop reads CASSDSQGYNEQFF. Here the CDR3 DNA reads TGCGCCAGCAGTGATAGCCAAGGGTACAATGAGCAGTTCTTC.